One and the same sample provided the 24 T cell receptor beta chains below, sequenced in a study of cytomegalovirus exposure and HLA in healthy donors. PCR was performed using 60 Vbeta and 13 Jbeta primers. Profiling relied on immunoSEQ multiplex PCR, and the TCRdb table lists in-frame clones only, not all of them. There are some 130,000 clones in the sample; under 90% occur only once, and approximately 4% lies in the top ten. Sample: PBMCs. These receptors all come from a woman between 40 and 50 years old in good health and CMV-seronegative.

V usage is TRBV14 and J usage is TRBJ2-3; 8 nucleotides match TRBD1. Trimming removed 0 bases from V and 3 bases from J; junction bases left unmatched: 5. Germline lookup yields CDR1 SGHDN and CDR2 FVKESK. This CDR3 has 16 residues. In DNA, the CDR3 is TGTGCCAGCAGCCAAGAGGCAGGGGGCTGGACAGATACGCAGTATTTT. This encodes CASSQEAGGWTDTQYF.

The chain is built from TRBV19 and TRBJ1-5, with D possibly matching TRBD1 (5 bases). The CDR3 runs to 16 residues. Germline V gene data show CDR1 as LNHDA and CDR2 as SQIVND (reference sequence). The V end was cut by 5 bases, the J end by 5 bases, with 19 bases between. CDR3 nucleotides: TGTGCCAGTAGTCAAGGGTCGTGGACATTCCATCAGCCCCAGCATTTT. Translating it yields CASSQGSWTFHQPQHF.

This chain's CDR3 is CASGLVLERGRAGEQYF. Here the CDR3 DNA reads TGTGCTAGTGGTTTGGTACTCGAACGGGGCAGGGCGGGGGAGCAGTACTTC. The chain joins TRBV12-5 to TRBJ2-7; tentative D call: TRBD2 (6 bases). This CDR3 spans 17 amino acids. The V end was cut by 0 bases, the J end by 7 bases, with 22 bases between. Germline CDR1 LGHNT, CDR2 FRNRAP. Variable domain in full (rest from reference TRBV12-5 and TRBJ2-7): DARVTQTPRHKVTEMGQEVTMRCQPILGHNTVFWYRQTMMQGLELLAYFRNRAPLDDSGMPKDRFSAEMPDATLATLKIQPSEPRDSAVYFCASGLVLERGRAGEQYFGPGTRLTVT.

The genes are TRBV20-1 and TRBJ1-3; no firm D call. V lost 5 bases, J lost 4 bases, and 6 bases lay in between. CDR1 is DFQATT and CDR2 is SNEGSKA in the germline V gene (reference sequence). This CDR3 region has 11 residues. CDR3 residues: CSAPGGNTIYF. In nucleotides, the CDR3 is TGCAGTGCTCCGGGGGGAAACACCATATATTTT.

This chain connects TRBV11-3 to TRBJ1-1; D gene uncertain. Germline loops: CDR1 SGHNT, CDR2 YENEEA. The CDR3 extends over 13 amino acids. The V end lost 4 bases, the J end lost 1 base, and 7 bases lay between the germline ends. The CDR3 coding sequence is TGTGCCAGCAGCTACATCACGAACACTGAAGCTTTCTTT. Protein product: CASSYITNTEAFF.

The V call is TRBV7-8, the J call TRBJ2-7; 7 bases map to TRBD1. J lost 1 base, V lost 1 base, and 4 bases had no gene match. The germline CDR1 and CDR2 sequences are SGHVS and FQNEAQ. The CDR3 runs 15 residues. The CDR3, as DNA: TGTGCCAGCAGCTTAGACCGACAGGGTTCCTACGAGCAGTACTTC. Its protein product is CASSLDRQGSYEQYF.

This chain connects TRBV9 to TRBJ2-1, with a possible D match to TRBD2 (6 bases). From germline, CDR1 is SGDLS and CDR2 YYNGEE. Trimming took off 0 bases at V and 8 bases at J, with 18 bases between the two ends. The CDR3 length is 16 residues. The CDR3 is CASSVGDSRGRDEQFF. For the CDR3, the DNA is TGTGCCAGCAGCGTAGGGGACTCGAGGGGCAGAGATGAGCAGTTCTTC.

V usage is TRBV27 and J usage is TRBJ2-1, with 8 bases that match TRBD2. Germline V gene data show CDR1 as MNHEY and CDR2 as SMNVEV (reference sequence). There are 15 residues in the CDR3. Trimming took 7 bases from V and 0 from J; bases not matched to a gene: 5. CDR3 amino acids: CASNFAGGSYNEQFF. In DNA, the CDR3 is TGTGCCAGCAACTTTGCGGGAGGCTCCTACAATGAGCAGTTCTTC.

The CDR3 protein is CASSLGRAGGTEAFF. DNA of the CDR3: TGTGCCAGCAGCCTTGGCAGGGCGGGAGGCACTGAAGCTTTCTTT. The V gene is TRBV7-8, the J gene TRBJ1-1, with a weak D call TRBD1 (5 bases). The germline CDR1 and CDR2 sequences are SGHVS and FQNEAQ. The CDR3 sequence is 15 residues long. Trimming took off 5 bases at V and 4 bases at J, with 17 bases between the two ends.

This clone was detected only a few times. The same CDR3 is also encoded by other DNA sequences in this sample. The genes are TRBV28 and TRBJ2-5, with D perhaps matching TRBD2 (5 bases). Trimming took 3 bases from V and 1 from J, leaving 9 bases between them. The CDR3 contains 14 residues. CDR1 MDHEN and CDR2 SYDVKM come from the germline V gene. DNA of the CDR3: TGTGCCAGCAGTTTGAGCGGAGGCCAAGAGACCCAGTACTTC. Its translation: CASSLSGGQETQYF.

The chain recombines TRBV12-5 with TRBJ2-3; 8 bases are a match to TRBD1. V trimming: 5 bases; J trimming: 1 base; junction bases outside the gene matches: 5. The CDR3 has 15 residues. CDR1 and CDR2 (germline): LGHNT, FRNRAP. CDR3 sequence (DNA): TGTGCTAGTGGTAGAGACAGGGGCGGCACAGATACGCAGTATTTT. This codes for CASGRDRGGTDTQYF. Looking up the rest from reference TRBV12-5 and TRBJ2-3 gives the full variable domain: DARVTQTPRHKVTEMGQEVTMRCQPILGHNTVFWYRQTMMQGLELLAYFRNRAPLDDSGMPKDRFSAEMPDATLATLKIQPSEPRDSAVYFCASGRDRGGTDTQYFGPGTRLTVL.

The chain has TRBV7-8 and TRBJ2-2; 9 bases line up with TRBD1. V lost 1 base and J lost 4; bases outside the gene matches: 1. Germline V lookup: CDR1 SGHVS, CDR2 FQNEAQ. This CDR3 has 15 residues. This chain's CDR3 is CASSLGDRVTGELFF. The CDR3 nucleotides are TGTGCCAGCAGCTTAGGGGACAGGGTCACCGGGGAGCTGTTTTTT.

The V and J genes are TRBV5-1 and TRBJ1-4; maybe TRBD1 (6 bases). Trimming left V 5 bases short and J 5 bases short, with 13 bases between. Looked up from germline, CDR1 is SGHRS and CDR2 is YFSETQ. The CDR3 consists of 14 residues. DNA for the CDR3: TGCGCCAGCAGGACAGGACAGAGAAATGAAAAACTGTTTTTT. It codes for CASRTGQRNEKLFF. The full variable domain, its missing parts supplied by reference TRBV5-1 and TRBJ1-4, is KAGVTQTPRYLIKTRGQQVTLSCSPISGHRSVSWYQQTPGQGLQFLFEYFSETQRNKGNFPGRFSGRQFSNSRSEMNVSTLELGDSALYLCASRTGQRNEKLFFGSGTQLSVL.

The V call is TRBV2, the J call TRBJ1-1; no firm D call. This CDR3 is built from 14 residues. The germline V gene encodes CDR1 SNHLY and CDR2 FYNNEI. The germline V and J ends were trimmed by 3 bases and 1 base, with 9 bases remaining between them. Here the CDR3 DNA reads TGTGCCAGCAGTGAGTTGGGCAGGAACACTGAAGCTTTCTTT. It encodes CASSELGRNTEAFF.

The rearrangement joins TRBV9 to TRBJ2-2; TRBD2 matches at 14 bases. The CDR3 spans 16 residues. Germline CDR1 SGDLS, CDR2 YYNGEE. The trim removed 4 bases at V and 7 bases at J, leaving 6 bases unmatched. The DNA of the CDR3 is TGTGCCAGCAGCCCCCGACTAGCGGGAGGGATCGGGGAGCTGTTTTTT. It codes for CASSPRLAGGIGELFF.

The genes are TRBV19 and TRBJ2-7; possibly TRBD1 for D (5 bases). Germline CDR1 LNHDA, CDR2 SQIVND (reference sequence). This CDR3 is 14 amino acids long. V was shortened by 3 bases and J by 0 bases, with 9 bases between the two germline ends. The CDR3 DNA reads as TGTGCCAGTAGTATGCAGGGCACCTCCTACGAGCAGTACTTC. This gives the protein CASSMQGTSYEQYF.

The chain uses TRBV6-5 and TRBJ2-7; 11 bases are a match to TRBD1. V was pared by 5 bases and J by 6 bases, with 6 bases of the junction left unmatched. This CDR3 has 14 amino acids. In germline, CDR1 is MNHEY, CDR2 SVGAGI. CDR3 protein: CASSPGQGAVEQYF. CDR3 in DNA: TGTGCCAGCAGTCCTGGACAGGGGGCAGTCGAGCAGTACTTC.

This chain uses TRBV12-5 with TRBJ2-5; TRBD2 aligns across 9 bases. Germline lookup yields CDR1 LGHNT and CDR2 FRNRAP. The V and J ends lost 3 bases and 7 bases, in that order; junction bases with no gene match: 9. The length of the CDR3 is 15 residues. CDR3 DNA: TGTGCTAGTGGTTTAGCGGGGGGCCACCTTCGGACCCAGTACTTC. Translating gives CASGLAGGHLRTQYF.

The chain employs TRBV4-1 and TRBJ1-2; TRBD1 agrees at 7 bases. V gave up 1 base and J gave up 6 bases; unmatched junction bases: 2. The CDR3 has 13 residues. Germline V gene lookup returns CDR1 MGHRA and CDR2 YSYEKL. The CDR3 reads CASSQVQGNGYTF. The CDR3 nucleotides are TGCGCCAGCAGCCAAGTACAGGGGAATGGCTACACCTTC.

This chain links TRBV28 with TRBJ1-2; 9 bases fit TRBD1. J gave up 8 bases and V 1 base, and 8 bases lay outside the gene matches. Germline values: CDR1 MDHEN, CDR2 SYDVKM. This CDR3 has 15 residues. The CDR3 nucleotides read TGTGCCAGCAGTTTATTCCCGGACAGGGGATTCGGCTACACCTTC. Amino acid sequence: CASSLFPDRGFGYTF.

As to this clone: The germline gene is not matched at one end of the junction; a read error may be the cause. The J gene is TRBJ1-5, the V gene TRBV6-1, with TRBD1 matching over 10 bases. There are 18 residues in the CDR3. The V gene's germline CDR1 is MNHNS and CDR2 SASEGT. The CDR3 coding sequence is TGTGCCAGCAGCGAAGGGGACAGGGGCCGATATAGCAATCAGCCCCAGCATTTT. Translated, it gives CASSEGDRGRYSNQPQHF.

This clone occurred once. The chain joins TRBV11-2 to TRBJ2-3; 7 bases agree with TRBD2. After removal of 6 bases from V and 2 bases from J, the junction contained 8 bases not matched to a gene. The CDR3 sequence is 15 residues long. Germline values: CDR1 SGHAT, CDR2 FQNNGV. DNA of the CDR3: TGTGCCAGCAGGAAGACTAGCTCCATCACAGATACGCAGTATTTT. It yields the protein CASRKTSSITDTQYF.

J is TRBJ2-5 and V is TRBV4-3; D is possibly TRBD2 (5 bases). This CDR3 has 13 amino acids. V lost 1 base, J lost 5 bases, and 8 bases lay in between. The germline gives CDR1 LGHNA, CDR2 YSLEER. CDR3 sequence: CASSQGAGETQYF. The CDR3 DNA follows: TGCGCCAGCAGCCAAGGTGCGGGTGAGACCCAGTACTTC.

V usage is TRBV4-3 and J usage is TRBJ1-4; possible D gene TRBD1, 6 bases. The CDR3 sequence is 15 residues long. V was pared by 4 bases and J by 3 bases, with 12 bases between. The V gene's germline CDR1 is LGHNA and CDR2 YSLEER. In DNA form, the CDR3 reads TGCGCCAGCAGCCTAGGGGGTAGGGCTAATGAAAAACTGTTTTTT. It codes for CASSLGGRANEKLFF.